This T cell receptor beta chain came from a study of blood T cell repertoires in COVID-19. Study in general: Sites in the United States, Italy and Spain provided acute and convalescent COVID-19 samples. T cells, B-cell-depleted T cells, or PBMCs provided the cDNA or gDNA that served as material.

The CDR3 covers 13 residues. The assay was immunoSEQ multiplex PCR, and TCRdb's table has in-frame clones only and misses some. The sample lists 55,000 to 65,000 clones, around three quarters occurring once. The TCR originated in a man aged 60 to 75 with acute or convalescent COVID-19. This chain uses TRBV7-5 with TRBJ2-5; the D call TRBD2 from the table was never checked on the DNA. TRBV7-5 is a known pseudogene. Source material: peripheral blood. The CDR3 spells CARTVGDQETQYF. The DNA for the CDR3 is TGTGCCAGAACCGTCGGGGACCAAGAGACCCAGTACTTC.